This TCR beta chain was sequenced for a study of human T cells and chemical hapten exposure. This CDR3 region has 14 residues. The V and J ends lost 5 bases and 2 bases respectively, with 12 bases between them. Per germline, CDR1 SGHRS and CDR2 YFSETQ. Time point described: patch test 3, about 24 weeks after DPC sensitization. Treatment indicated: therapeutic diphenylcyclopropenone sensitization with weekly scalp DPC. One entry per CDR3 protein results from TCRdb running MiXCR on the RACE reads. The data show 50,000 to 70,000 distinct CDR3 sequences, around 12% seen once. The chain joins TRBV5-1 to TRBJ2-3; TRBD2 is a possible D gene (6 bases). The source material was whole blood, sampled in connection with sensitization to the hapten diphenylcyclopropenone (DPC). The TCR originated in a man aged 25 to 45 with alopecia areata. Some clones in this sample may be carry-over from other donors' samples. In DNA, the CDR3 is TGCGCCAGCAGGCCGGGAGCCCCCACAGATACGCAGTATTTT. Translation gives CASRPGAPTDTQYF.